Presented here are 6 T cell receptor beta chains from one specimen sequenced in a study of cytomegalovirus exposure and HLA in healthy donors. The PCR contained 60 Vbeta and 13 Jbeta primers. Profiling relied on immunoSEQ multiplex PCR, and the TCRdb table lists in-frame clones only, not all of them. The sample lists 150,000 or so clones, roughly 73% occurring once. What was sequenced was PBMCs. The receptors were gathered from a young man in good health and CMV-seropositive.

The rearrangement joins TRBV30 to TRBJ1-5; D is possibly TRBD1 (6 bases). The germline V gene encodes CDR1 GTSNPN and CDR2 SVGIG (reference sequence). This CDR3 is 12 amino acids long. With 4 bases removed from V and 6 bases from J, the gap between germline ends came to 10 bases. The CDR3 nucleotides are TGTGCCTGGATACAGGGCGGTCAGCCCCAGCATTTT. Translating gives CAWIQGGQPQHF.

The V gene is TRBV7-2, the J gene TRBJ2-7; a weak D match, TRBD1 (5 bases). The CDR3 contains 17 residues. Germline V gives CDR1 SGHTA, CDR2 FQGNSA. Trimming pared 1 base from V and 0 bases from J, leaving 16 bases between. CDR3 coding DNA: TGTGCCAGCAGCTTAGATGATCAGACAGTAAGCTCCTACGAGCAGTACTTC. Protein product: CASSLDDQTVSSYEQYF.

The genes are TRBV7-3 and TRBJ2-3, with D perhaps TRBD1 (6 bases). CDR3 length: 13 amino acids. Germline loops: CDR1 SGHTA, CDR2 FQGTGA. V was trimmed by 4 bases and J by 9 bases, leaving 14 bases between them. CDR3 residues: CASSSNRDETQYF. The CDR3 DNA reads as TGTGCCAGCAGCTCAAACAGGGATGAGACGCAGTATTTT.

This chain joins TRBV2 and TRBJ2-4, with 16 bases lining up with TRBD2. V lost 4 bases and J lost 4; bases outside the gene matches: 4. The germline CDR1 and CDR2 sequences are SNHLY and FYNNEI. CDR3 size: 17 residues. CDR3 in DNA: TGTGCCAGCAGTGTGCCGGGACTAGCGGGAGGGAAAAACATTCAGTACTTC. Protein sequence: CASSVPGLAGGKNIQYF.

J is TRBJ1-6 and V is TRBV6-5; a possible D gene is TRBD1 (5 bases). V lost 6 bases, J lost 8 bases, and 11 bases lay in between. Germline lookup yields CDR1 MNHEY and CDR2 SVGAGI. The CDR3 consists of 13 residues. For the CDR3, the DNA is TGTGCCAGCAGGGCTACAGGCGATTCACCCCTCCACTTT. Protein: CASRATGDSPLHF.

This chain uses TRBV27 with TRBJ2-3; D remains unclear. Germline values: CDR1 MNHEY, CDR2 SMNVEV (reference sequence). This CDR3 region has 13 residues. The V gene lost 4 bases and the J gene lost 2 bases, with 7 bases spanning the gap. CDR3 nucleotide sequence: TGTGCCAGCAGTTCCCCAGACACAGATACGCAGTATTTT. Its translation: CASSSPDTDTQYF.